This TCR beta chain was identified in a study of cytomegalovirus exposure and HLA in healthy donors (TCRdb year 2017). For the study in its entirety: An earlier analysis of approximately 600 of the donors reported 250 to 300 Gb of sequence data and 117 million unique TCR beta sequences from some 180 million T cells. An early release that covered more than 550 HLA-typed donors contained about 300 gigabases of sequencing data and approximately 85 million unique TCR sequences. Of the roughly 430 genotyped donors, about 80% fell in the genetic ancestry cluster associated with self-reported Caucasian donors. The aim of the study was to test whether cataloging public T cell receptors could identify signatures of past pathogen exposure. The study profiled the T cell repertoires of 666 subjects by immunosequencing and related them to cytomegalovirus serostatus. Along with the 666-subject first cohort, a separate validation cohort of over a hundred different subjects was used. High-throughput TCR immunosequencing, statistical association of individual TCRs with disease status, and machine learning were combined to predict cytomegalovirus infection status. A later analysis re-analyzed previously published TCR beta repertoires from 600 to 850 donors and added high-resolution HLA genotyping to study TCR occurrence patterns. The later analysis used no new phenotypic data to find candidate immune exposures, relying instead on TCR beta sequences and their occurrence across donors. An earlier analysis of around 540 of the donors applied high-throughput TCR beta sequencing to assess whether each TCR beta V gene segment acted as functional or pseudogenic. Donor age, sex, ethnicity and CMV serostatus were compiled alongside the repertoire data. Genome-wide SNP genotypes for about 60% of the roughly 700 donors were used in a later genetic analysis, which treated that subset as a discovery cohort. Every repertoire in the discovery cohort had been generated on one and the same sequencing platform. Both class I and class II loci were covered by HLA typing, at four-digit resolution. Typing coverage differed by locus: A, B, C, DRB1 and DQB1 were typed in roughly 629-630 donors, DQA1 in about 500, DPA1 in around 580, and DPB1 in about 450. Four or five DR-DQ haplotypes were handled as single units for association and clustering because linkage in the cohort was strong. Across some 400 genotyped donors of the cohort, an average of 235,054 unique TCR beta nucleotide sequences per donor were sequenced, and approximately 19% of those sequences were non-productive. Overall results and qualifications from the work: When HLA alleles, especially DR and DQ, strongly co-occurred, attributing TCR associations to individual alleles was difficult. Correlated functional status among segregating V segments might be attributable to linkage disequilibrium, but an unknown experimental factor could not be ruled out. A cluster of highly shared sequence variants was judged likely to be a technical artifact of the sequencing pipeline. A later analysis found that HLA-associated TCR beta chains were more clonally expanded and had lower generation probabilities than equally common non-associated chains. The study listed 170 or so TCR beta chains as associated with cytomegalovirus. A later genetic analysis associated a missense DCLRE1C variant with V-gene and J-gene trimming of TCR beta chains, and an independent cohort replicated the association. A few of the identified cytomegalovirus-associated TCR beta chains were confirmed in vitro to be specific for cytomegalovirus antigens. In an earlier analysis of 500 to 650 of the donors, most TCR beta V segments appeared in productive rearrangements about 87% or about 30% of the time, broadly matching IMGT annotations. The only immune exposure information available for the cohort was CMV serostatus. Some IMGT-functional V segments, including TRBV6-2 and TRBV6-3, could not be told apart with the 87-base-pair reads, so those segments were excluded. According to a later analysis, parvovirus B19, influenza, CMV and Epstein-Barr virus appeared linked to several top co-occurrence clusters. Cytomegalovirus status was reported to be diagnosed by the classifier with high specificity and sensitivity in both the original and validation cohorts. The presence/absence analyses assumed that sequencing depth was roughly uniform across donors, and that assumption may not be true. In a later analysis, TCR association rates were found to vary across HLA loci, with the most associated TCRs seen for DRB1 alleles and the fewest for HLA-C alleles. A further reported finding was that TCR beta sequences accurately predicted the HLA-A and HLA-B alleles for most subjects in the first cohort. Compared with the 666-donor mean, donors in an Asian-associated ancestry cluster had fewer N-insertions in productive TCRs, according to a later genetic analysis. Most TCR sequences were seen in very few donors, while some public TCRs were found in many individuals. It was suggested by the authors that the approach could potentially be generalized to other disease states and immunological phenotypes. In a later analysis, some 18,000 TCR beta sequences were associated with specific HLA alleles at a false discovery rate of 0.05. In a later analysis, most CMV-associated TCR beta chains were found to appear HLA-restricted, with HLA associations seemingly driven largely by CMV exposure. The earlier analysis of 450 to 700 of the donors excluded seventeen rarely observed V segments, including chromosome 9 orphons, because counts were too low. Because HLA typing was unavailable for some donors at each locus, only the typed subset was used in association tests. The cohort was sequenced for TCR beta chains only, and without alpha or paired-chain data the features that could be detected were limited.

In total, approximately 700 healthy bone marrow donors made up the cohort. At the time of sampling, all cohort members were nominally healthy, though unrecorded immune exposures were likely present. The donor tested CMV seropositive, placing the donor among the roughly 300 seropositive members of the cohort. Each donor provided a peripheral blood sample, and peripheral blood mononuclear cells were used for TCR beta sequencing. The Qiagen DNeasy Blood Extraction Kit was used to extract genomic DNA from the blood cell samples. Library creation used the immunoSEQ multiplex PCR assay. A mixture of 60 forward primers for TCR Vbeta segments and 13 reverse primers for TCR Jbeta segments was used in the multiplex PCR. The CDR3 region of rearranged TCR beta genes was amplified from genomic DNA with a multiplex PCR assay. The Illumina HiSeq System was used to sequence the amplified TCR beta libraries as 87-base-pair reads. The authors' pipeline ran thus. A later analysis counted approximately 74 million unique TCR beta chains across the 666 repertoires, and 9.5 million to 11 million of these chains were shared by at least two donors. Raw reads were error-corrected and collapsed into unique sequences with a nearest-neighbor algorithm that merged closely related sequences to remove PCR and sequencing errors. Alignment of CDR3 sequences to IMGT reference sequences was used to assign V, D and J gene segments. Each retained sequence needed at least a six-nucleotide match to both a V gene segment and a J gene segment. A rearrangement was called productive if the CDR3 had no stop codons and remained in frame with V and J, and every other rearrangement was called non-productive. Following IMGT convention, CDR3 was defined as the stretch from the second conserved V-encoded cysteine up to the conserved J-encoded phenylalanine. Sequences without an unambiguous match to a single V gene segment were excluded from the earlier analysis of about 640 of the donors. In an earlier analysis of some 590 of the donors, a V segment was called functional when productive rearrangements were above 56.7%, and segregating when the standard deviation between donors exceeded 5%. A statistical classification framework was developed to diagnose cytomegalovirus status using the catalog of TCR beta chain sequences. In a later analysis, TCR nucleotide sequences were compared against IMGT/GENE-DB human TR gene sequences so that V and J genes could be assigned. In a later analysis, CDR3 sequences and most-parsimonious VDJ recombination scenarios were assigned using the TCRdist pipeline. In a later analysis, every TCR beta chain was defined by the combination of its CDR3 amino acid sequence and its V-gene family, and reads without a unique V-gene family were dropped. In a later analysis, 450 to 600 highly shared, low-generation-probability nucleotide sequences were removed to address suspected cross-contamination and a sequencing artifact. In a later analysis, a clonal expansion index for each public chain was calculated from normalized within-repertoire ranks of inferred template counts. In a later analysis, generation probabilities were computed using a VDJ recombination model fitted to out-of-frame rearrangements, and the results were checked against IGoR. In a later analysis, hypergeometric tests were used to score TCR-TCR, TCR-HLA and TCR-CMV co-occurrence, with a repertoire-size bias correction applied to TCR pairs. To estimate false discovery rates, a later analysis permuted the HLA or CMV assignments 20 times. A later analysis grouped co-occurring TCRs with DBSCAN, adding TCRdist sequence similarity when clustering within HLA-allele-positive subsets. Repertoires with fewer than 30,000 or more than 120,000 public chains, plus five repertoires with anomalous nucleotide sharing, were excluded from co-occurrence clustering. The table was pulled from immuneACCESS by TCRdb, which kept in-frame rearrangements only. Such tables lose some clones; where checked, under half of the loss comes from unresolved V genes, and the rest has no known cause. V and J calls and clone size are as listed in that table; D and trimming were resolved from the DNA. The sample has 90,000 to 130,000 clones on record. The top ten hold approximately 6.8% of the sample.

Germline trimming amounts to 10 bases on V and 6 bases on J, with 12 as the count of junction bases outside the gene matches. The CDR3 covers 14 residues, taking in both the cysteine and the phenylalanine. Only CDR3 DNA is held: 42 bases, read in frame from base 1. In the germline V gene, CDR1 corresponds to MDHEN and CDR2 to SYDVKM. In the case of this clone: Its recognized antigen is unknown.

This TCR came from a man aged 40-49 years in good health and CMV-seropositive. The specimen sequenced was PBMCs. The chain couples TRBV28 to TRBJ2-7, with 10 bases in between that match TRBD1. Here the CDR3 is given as CATRTPGQGIEQYF. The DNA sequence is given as TGTGCCACCCGAACCCCGGGACAGGGGATCGAGCAGTACTTC.